This entry features one T cell receptor (beta chain) sequence. The sample comes from a study of glioma-infiltrating T cells after dendritic cell vaccination. Germline trimming cut 4 bases from V and 2 bases from J; bases unmatched to any gene: 5. The CDR3 is made up of 14 amino acids. Germline V gene lookup returns CDR1 SGHVS and CDR2 FNYEAQ. TCRB CDR3 was amplified from 2 ug genomic DNA or less. Amplification used 60 V beta primers and 13 J beta primers. The repertoire was sequenced with immunoSEQ multiplex PCR; TCRdb's copy has only in-frame clones and lacks some. The repertoire holds more than 95,000 clones, roughly 80% seen once, with about 12% in the top ten.

The receptor was isolated from a human donor with glioblastoma. The sequencing used blood, collected before dendritic cell vaccination. V is TRBV7-6 and J is TRBJ2-7; 7 bases match TRBD1. CDR3 sequence (DNA): TGTGCCAGCAGCTCCGGGACAGAGACCTACGAGCAGTACTTC. This translates into CASSSGTETYEQYF.